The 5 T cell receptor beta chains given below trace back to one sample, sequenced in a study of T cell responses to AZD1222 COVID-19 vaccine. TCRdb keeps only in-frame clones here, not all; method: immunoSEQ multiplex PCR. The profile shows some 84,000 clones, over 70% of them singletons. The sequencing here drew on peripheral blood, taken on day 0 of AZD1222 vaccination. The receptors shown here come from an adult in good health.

The CDR3 DNA sequence: TGTGCCAGCAGCCCAGGTTCAAACGAGGAAAAACTGTTTTTT. As protein: CASSPGSNEEKLFF. The chain joins TRBV11-1 to TRBJ1-4; D is unclear. CDR1 and CDR2 from the germline V gene are SGHAT and FQDESV (reference sequence). With 5 bases removed from V and 8 bases from J, the gap between germline ends came to 15 bases. CDR3 length equals 14 residues.

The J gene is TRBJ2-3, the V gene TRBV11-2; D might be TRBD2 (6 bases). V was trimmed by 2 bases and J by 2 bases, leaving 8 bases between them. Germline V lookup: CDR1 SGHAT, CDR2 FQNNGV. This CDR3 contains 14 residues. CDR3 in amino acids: CASSLTDYTDTQYF. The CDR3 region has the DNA TGTGCCAGCAGCTTAACGGACTACACAGATACGCAGTATTTT.

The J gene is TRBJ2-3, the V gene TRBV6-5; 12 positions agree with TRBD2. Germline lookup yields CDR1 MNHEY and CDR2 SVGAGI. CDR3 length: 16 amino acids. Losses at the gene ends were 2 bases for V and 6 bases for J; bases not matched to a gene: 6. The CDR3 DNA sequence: TGTGCCAGCAGTTACGCGCTAGCGGGAGGGGTGGATACGCAGTATTTT. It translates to CASSYALAGGVDTQYF.

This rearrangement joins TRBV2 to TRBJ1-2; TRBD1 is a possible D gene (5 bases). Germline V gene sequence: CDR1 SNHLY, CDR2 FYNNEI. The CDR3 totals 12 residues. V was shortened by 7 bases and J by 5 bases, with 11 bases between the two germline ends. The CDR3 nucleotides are TGTGCCAGCAACTCCCAGGGATATGGCTACACCTTC. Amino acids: CASNSQGYGYTF.

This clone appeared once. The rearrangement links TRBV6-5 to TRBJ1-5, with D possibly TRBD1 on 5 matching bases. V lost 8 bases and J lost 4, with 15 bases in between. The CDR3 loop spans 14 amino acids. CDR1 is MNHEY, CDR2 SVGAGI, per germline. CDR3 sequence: CASEGTPLNQPQHF. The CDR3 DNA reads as TGTGCCAGCGAAGGGACCCCTCTAAATCAGCCCCAGCATTTT.